This T cell receptor beta chain was retrieved from a study of blood T cell repertoires in COVID-19. Study overall: Spain, Italy and the United States supplied samples that represented acute and convalescent COVID-19.

What the recovered Cohort 3 donors had was two negative PCRs, clearance, or symptom resolution. In the source study's methods: Cell counts per sample came from amplifying reference gene primers. Clones were sequenced by immunoSEQ multiplex PCR, and TCRdb holds only the in-frame ones, with some missing. V and J calls and clone size are copied from that table; D and trimming were computed from the DNA. The profile shows around 300,000 clones, roughly nine tenths of them singletons. The junction had 13 bases not matched to a gene; V was cut back by 4 bases and J by 9 bases. Per germline, CDR1 SNHLY and CDR2 FYNNEI. This CDR3 is 16 amino acids long.

The specimen was PBMCs or T cells enriched from blood (not recorded which). This clonotype was obtained from a woman aged 40 to 55 who had recovered from COVID-19. V gene TRBV2 combines with J gene TRBJ2-1, with 9 positions matching TRBD2. CDR3 residues: CASSVTSGLAGGEQFF. In nucleotides, the CDR3 is TGTGCCAGCAGTGTGACTAGCGGCTTAGCTGGTGGTGAGCAGTTCTTC.